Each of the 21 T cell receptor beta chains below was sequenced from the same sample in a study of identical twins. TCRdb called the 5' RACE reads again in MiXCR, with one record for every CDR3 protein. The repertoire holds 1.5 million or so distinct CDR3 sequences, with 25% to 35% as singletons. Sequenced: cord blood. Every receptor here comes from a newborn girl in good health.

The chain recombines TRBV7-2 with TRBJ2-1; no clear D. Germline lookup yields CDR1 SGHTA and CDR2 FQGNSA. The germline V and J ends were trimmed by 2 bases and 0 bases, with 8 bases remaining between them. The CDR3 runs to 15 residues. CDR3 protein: CASSLRYNSYNEQFF. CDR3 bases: TGTGCCAGCAGCTTACGGTACAACTCCTACAATGAGCAGTTCTTC.

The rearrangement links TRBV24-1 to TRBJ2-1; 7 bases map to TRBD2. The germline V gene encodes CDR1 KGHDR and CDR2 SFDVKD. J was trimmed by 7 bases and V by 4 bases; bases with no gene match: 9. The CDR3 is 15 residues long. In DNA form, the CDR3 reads TGTGCCACCAGTGACCCAGCGGGGAGGGAAAATGAGCAGTTCTTC. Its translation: CATSDPAGRENEQFF.

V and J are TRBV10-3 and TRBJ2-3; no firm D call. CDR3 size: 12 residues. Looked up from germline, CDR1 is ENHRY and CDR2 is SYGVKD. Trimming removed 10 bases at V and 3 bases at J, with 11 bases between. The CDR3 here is CATYSGTDTQYF. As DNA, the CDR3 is TGTGCCACCTATTCAGGAACAGATACGCAGTATTTT.

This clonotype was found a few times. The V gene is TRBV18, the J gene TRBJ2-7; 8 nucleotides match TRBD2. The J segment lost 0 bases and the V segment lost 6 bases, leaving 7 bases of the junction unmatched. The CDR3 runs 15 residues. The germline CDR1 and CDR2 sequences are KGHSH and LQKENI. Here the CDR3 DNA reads TGTGCCAGCTCGGACAAGCGGGGGAGCTCCTACGAGCAGTACTTC. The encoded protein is CASSDKRGSSYEQYF.

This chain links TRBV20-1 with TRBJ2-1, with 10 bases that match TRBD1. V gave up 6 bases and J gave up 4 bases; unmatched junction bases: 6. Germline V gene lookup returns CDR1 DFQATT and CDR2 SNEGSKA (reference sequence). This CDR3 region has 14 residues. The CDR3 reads CSAGWDRGYNEQFF. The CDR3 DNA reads TGCAGTGCCGGTTGGGACAGGGGTTACAATGAGCAGTTCTTC.

CDR3 in DNA: TGTGCCAGCAGGGATTTCGGGCCGAAAGAGACCCAGTACTTC. Translating it yields CASRDFGPKETQYF. The chain joins TRBV27 to TRBJ2-5; D ambiguous. V lost 6 bases and J 3 bases, leaving 14 bases between the germline ends. The germline V gene has CDR1 MNHEY and CDR2 SMNVEV (reference sequence). The CDR3 covers 14 residues.

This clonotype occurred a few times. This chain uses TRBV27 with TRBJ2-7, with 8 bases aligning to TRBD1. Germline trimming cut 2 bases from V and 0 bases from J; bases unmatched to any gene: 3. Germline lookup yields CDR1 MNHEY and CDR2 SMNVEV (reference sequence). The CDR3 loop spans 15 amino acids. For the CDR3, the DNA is TGTGCCAGCAGTTTAAGGGGACAGGCCTCCTACGAGCAGTACTTC. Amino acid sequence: CASSLRGQASYEQYF.

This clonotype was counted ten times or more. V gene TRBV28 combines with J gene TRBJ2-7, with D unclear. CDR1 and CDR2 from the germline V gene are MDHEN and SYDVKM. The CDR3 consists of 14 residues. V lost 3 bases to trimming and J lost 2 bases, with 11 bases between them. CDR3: CASSLARRTYEQYF. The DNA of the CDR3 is TGTGCCAGCAGTTTGGCGCGGCGCACCTACGAGCAGTACTTC.

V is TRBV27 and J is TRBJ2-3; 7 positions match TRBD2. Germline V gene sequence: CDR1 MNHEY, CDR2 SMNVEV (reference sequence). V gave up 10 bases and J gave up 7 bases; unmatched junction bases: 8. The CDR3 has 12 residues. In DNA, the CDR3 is TGTGCCACCCTGGGAGGGCCTAATACGCAGTATTTT. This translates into CATLGGPNTQYF.

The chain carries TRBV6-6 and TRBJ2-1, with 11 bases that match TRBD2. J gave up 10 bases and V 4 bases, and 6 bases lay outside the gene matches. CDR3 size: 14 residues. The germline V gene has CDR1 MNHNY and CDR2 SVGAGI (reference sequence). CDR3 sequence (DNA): TGTGCCAGCAGTTTGGGGACTAGCGGATACGAGCAGTTCTTC. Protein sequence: CASSLGTSGYEQFF.

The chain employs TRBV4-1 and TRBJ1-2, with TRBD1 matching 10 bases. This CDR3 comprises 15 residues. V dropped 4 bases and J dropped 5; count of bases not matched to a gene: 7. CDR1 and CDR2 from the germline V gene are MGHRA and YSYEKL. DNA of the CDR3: TGCGCCAGCAGCCGCACGACAGGGGGCTGGTATGGCTACACCTTC. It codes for CASSRTTGGWYGYTF.

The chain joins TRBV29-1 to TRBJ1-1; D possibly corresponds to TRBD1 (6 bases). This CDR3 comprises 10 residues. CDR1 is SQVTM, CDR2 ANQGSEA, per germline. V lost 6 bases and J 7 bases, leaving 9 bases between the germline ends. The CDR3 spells CSVHRVEAFF. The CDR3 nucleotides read TGCAGCGTACACAGGGTTGAAGCTTTCTTT. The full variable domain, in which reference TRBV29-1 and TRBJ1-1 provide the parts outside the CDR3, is SAVISQKPSRDICQRGTSLTIQCQVDSQVTMMFWYRQQPGQSLTLIATANQGSEATYESGFVIDKFPISRPNLTFSTLTVSNMSPEDSSIYLCSVHRVEAFFGQGTRLTVV.

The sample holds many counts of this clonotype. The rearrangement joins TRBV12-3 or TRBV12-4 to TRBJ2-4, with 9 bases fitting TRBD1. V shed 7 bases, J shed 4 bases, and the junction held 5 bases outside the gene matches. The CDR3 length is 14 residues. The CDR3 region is CASTPGQGKNIQYF. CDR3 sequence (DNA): TGTGCCAGCACCCCCGGACAGGGGAAAAACATTCAGTACTTC.

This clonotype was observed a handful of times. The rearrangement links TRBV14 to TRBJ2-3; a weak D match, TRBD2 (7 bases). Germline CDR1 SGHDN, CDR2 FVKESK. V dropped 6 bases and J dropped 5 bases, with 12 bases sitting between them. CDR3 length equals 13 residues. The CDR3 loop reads CASRGGDQDTQYF. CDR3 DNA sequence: TGTGCCAGCAGAGGGGGGGATCAAGATACGCAGTATTTT. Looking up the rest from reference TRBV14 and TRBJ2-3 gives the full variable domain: EAGVTQFPSHSVIEKGQTVTLRCDPISGHDNLYWYRRVMGKEIKFLLHFVKESKQDESGMPNNRFLAERTGGTYSTLKVQPAELEDSGVYFCASRGGDQDTQYFGPGTRLTVL.

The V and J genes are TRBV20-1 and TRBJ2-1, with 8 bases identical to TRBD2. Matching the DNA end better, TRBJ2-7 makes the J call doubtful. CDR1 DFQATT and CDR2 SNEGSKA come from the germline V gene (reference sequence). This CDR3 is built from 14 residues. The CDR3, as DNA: TGCAGTGCTAGAGGGACTAGCTCCTACAATGAGCAGTACTTC. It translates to CSARGTSSYNEQYF.

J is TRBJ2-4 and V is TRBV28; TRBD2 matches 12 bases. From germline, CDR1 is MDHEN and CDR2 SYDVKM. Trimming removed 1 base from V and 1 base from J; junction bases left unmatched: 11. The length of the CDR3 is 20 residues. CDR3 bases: TGTGCCAGCAGTTTATCTCGGCTAGCGGGAGGGAGGAGGGCCAAAAACATTCAGTACTTC. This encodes CASSLSRLAGGRRAKNIQYF.

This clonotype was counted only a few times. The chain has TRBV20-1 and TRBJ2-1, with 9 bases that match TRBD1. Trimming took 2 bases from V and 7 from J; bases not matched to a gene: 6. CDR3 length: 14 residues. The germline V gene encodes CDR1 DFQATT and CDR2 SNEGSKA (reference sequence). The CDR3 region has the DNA TGCAGTGCTAGACCGGGACAGGGTAAGAATGAGCAGTTCTTC. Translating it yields CSARPGQGKNEQFF.

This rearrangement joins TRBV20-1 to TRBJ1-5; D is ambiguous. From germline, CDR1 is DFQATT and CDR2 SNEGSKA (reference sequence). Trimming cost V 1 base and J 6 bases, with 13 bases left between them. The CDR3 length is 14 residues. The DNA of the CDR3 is TGCAGTGCTAGAGGGGTCGAGGGAAGTCAGCCCCAGCATTTT. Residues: CSARGVEGSQPQHF.

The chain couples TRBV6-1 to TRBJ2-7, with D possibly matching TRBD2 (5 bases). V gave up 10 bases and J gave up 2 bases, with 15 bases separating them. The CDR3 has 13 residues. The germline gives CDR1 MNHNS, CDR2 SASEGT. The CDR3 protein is CATRGREAYEQYF. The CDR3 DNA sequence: TGTGCCACCAGAGGTCGGGAAGCCTACGAGCAGTACTTC.

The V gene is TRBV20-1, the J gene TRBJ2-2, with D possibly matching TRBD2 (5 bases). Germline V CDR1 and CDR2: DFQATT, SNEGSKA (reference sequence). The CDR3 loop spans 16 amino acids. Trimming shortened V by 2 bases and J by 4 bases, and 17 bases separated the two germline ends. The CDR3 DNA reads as TGCAGTGCTAGAAGGTTAAGGACTCTTCCCACCGGGGAGCTGTTTTTT. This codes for CSARRLRTLPTGELFF.

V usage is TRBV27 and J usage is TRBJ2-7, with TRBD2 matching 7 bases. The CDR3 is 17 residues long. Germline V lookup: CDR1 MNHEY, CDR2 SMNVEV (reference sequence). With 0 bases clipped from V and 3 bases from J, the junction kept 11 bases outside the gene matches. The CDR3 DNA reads TGTGCCAGCAGTTTATCTAATCCCGGGGGGTGGGACTACGAGCAGTACTTC. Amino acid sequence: CASSLSNPGGWDYEQYF.